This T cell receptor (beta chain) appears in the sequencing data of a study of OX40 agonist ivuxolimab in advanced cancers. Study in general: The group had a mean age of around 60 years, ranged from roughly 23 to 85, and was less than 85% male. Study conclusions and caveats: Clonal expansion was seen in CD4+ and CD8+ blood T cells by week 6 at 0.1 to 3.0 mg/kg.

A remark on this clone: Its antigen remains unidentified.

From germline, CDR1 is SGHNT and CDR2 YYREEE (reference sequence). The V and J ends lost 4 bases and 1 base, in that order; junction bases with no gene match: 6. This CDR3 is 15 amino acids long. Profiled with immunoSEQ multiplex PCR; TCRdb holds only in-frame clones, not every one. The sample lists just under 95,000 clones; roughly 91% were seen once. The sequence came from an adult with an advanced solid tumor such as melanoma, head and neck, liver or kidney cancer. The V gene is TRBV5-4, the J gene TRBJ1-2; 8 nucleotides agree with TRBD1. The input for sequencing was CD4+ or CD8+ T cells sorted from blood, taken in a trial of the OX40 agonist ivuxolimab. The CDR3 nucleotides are TGTGCCAGCAGCGTGGACAGGGTGGGTAACTATGGCTACACCTTC. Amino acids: CASSVDRVGNYGYTF. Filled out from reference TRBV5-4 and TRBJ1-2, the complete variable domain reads ETGVTQSPTHLIKTRGQQVTLRCSSQSGHNTVSWYQQALGQGPQFIFQYYREEENGRGNFPPRFSGLQFPNYSSELNVNALELDDSALYLCASSVDRVGNYGYTFGSGTRLTVV.